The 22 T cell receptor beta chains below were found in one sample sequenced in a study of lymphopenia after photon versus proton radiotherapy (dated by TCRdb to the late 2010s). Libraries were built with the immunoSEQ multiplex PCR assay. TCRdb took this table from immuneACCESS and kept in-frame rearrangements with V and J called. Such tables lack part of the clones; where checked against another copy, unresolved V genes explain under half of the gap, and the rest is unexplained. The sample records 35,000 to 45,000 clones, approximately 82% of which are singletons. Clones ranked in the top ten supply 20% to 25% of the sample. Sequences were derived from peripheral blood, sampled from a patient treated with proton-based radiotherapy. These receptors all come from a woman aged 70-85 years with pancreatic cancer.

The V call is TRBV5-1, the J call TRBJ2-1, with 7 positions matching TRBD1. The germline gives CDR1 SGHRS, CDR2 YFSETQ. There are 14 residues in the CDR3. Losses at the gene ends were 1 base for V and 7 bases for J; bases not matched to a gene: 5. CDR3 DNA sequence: TGCGCCAGCAGCTTGCGGGGACAGCGGAATGAGCAGTTCTTC. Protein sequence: CASSLRGQRNEQFF.

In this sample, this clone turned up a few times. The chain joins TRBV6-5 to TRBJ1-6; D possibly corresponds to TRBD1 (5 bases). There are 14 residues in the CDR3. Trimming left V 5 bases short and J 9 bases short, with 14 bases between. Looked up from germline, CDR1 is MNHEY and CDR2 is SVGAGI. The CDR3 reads CASSGTPQPSPLHF. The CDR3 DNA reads TGTGCCAGCAGTGGGACTCCGCAACCTTCACCCCTCCACTTT.

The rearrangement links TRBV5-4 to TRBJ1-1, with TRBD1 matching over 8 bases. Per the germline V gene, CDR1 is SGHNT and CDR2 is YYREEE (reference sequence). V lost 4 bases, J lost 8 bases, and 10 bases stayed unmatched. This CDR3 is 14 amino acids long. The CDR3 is CASSRTGTYQEAFF. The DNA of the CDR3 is TGTGCCAGCAGCAGGACAGGGACCTACCAGGAAGCTTTCTTT.

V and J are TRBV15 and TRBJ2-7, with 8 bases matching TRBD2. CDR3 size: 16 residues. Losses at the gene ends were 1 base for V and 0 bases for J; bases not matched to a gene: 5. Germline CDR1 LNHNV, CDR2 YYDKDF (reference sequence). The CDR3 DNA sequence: TGTGCCACCAGCAGAGGCGGGAGCGGGAGCTCCTACGAGCAGTACTTC. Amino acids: CATSRGGSGSSYEQYF.

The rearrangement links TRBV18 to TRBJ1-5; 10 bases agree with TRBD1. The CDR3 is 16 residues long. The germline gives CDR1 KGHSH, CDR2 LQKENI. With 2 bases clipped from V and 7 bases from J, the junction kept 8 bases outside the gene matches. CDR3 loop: CASSPTGTGDGQPQHF. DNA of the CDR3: TGTGCCAGCTCACCAACCGGGACAGGGGACGGACAGCCCCAGCATTTT. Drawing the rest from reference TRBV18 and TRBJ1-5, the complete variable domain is NAGVMQNPRHLVRRRGQEARLRCSPMKGHSHVYWYRQLPEEGLKFMVYLQKENIIDESGMPKERFSAEFPKEGPSILRIQQVVRGDSAAYFCASSPTGTGDGQPQHFGDGTRLSIL.

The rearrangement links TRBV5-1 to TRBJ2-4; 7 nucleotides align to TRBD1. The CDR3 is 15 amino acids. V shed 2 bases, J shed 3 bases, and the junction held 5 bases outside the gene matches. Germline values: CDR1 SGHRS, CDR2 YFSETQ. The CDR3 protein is CASSLDRVDKNIQYF. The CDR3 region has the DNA TGCGCCAGCAGCTTAGACAGGGTGGACAAAAACATTCAGTACTTC. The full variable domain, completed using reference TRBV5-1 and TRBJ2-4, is KAGVTQTPRYLIKTRGQQVTLSCSPISGHRSVSWYQQTPGQGLQFLFEYFSETQRNKGNFPGRFSGRQFSNSRSEMNVSTLELGDSALYLCASSLDRVDKNIQYFGAGTRLSVL.

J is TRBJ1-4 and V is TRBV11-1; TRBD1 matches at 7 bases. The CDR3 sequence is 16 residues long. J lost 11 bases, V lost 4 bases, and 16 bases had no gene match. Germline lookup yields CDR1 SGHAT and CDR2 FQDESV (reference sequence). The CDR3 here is CASSSNLGTVPGKLFF. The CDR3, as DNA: TGTGCCAGCAGCTCGAATCTTGGGACAGTGCCTGGGAAACTGTTTTTT. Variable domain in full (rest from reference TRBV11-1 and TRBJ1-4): EAEVAQSPRYKITEKSQAVAFWCDPISGHATLYWYRQILGQGPELLVQFQDESVVDDSQLPKDRFSAERLKGVDSTLKIQPAELGDSAMYLCASSSNLGTVPGKLFFGSGTQLSVL.

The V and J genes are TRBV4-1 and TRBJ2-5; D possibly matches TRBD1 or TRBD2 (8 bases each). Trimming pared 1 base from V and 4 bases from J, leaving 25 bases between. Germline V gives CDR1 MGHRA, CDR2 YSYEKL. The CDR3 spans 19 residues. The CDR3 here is CASSQVGGARGPSGETQYF. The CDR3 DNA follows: TGCGCCAGCAGCCAAGTCGGGGGGGCCAGGGGGCCATCTGGAGAGACCCAGTACTTC.

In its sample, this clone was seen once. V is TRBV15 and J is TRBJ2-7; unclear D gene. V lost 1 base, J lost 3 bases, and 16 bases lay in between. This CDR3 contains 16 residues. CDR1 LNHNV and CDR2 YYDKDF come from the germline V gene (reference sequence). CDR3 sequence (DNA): TGTGCCACCAGCAGAGCTGCCGGGCCGTCGTACTACGAGCAGTACTTC. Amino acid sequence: CATSRAAGPSYYEQYF.

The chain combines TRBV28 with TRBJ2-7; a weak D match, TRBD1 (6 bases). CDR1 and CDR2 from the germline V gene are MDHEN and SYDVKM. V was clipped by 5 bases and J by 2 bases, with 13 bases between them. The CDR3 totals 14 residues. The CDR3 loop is CASSASGTTYEQYF. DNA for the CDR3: TGTGCCAGCAGTGCCTCCGGGACAACCTACGAGCAGTACTTC.

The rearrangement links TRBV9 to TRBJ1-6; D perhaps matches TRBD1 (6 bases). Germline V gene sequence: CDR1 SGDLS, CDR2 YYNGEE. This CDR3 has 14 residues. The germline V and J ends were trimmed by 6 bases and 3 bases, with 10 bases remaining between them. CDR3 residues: CASTAGDYNSPLHF. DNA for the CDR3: TGTGCCAGCACCGCAGGGGACTATAATTCACCCCTCCACTTT.

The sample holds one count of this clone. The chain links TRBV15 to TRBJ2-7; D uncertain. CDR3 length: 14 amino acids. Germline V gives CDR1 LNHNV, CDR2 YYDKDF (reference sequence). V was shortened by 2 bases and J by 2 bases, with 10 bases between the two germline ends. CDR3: CATSRPTVPYEQYF. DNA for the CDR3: TGTGCCACCAGCAGACCCACCGTTCCCTACGAGCAGTACTTC.

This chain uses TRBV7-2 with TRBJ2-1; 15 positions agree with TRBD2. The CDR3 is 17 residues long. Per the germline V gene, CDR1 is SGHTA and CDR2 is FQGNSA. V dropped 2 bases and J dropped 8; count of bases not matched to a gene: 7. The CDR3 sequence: CASSLRTSGRAADEQFF. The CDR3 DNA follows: TGTGCCAGCAGCTTAAGGACTAGCGGGAGGGCAGCCGATGAGCAGTTCTTC.

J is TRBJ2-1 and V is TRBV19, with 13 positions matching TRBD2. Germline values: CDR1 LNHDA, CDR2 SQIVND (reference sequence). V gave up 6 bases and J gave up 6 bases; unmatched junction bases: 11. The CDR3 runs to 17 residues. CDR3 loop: CASSPLTSGRAPNEQFF. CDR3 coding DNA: TGTGCCAGTAGCCCCCTCACTAGCGGGAGGGCCCCCAATGAGCAGTTCTTC. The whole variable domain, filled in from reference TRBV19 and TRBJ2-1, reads DGGITQSPKYLFRKEGQNVTLSCEQNLNHDAMYWYRQDPGQGLRLIYYSQIVNDFQKGDIAEGYSVSREKKESFPLTVTSAQKNPTAFYLCASSPLTSGRAPNEQFFGPGTRLTVL.

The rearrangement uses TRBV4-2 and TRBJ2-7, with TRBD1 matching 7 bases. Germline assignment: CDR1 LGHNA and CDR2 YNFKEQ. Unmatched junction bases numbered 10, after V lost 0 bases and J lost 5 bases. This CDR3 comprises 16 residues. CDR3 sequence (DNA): TGTGCCAGCAGCCAAGATCTAGGGGGCCCCTTCAACGAGCAGTACTTC. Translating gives CASSQDLGGPFNEQYF.

Here the CDR3 reads CASSVVGQGAQLGETQYF. In DNA, the CDR3 is TGTGCCAGCAGCGTAGTGGGACAGGGGGCGCAATTAGGGGAGACCCAGTACTTC. This sequence joins TRBV9 and TRBJ2-5, with 12 bases matching TRBD1. This CDR3 is built from 18 residues. Germline CDR1 reads SGDLS; CDR2 reads YYNGEE. V was clipped by 0 bases and J by 5 bases; unmatched bases: 11.

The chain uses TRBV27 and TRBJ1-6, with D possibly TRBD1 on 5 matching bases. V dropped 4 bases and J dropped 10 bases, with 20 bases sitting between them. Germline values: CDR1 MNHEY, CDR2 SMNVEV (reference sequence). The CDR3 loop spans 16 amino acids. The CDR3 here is CASSSSPTVRESPLHF. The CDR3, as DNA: TGTGCCAGCAGTTCCTCCCCGACAGTTAGAGAATCACCCCTCCACTTT.

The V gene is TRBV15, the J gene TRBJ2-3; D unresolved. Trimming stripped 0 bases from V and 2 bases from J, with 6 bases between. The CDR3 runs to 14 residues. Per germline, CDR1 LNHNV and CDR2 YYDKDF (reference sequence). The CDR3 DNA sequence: TGTGCCACCAGCAGAGATCGGTACACAGATACGCAGTATTTT. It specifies CATSRDRYTDTQYF.

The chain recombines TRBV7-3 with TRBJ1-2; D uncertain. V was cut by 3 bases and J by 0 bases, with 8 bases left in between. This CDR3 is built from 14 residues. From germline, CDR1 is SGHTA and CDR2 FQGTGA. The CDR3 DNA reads TGTGCCAGCAGCTTCCGAGGCGCTAACTATGGCTACACCTTC. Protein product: CASSFRGANYGYTF. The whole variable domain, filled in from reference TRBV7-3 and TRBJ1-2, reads GAGVSQTPSNKVTEKGKYVELRCDPISGHTALYWYRQSLGQGPEFLIYFQGTGAADDSGLPNDRFFAVRPEGSVSTLKIQRTERGDSAVYLCASSFRGANYGYTFGSGTRLTVV.

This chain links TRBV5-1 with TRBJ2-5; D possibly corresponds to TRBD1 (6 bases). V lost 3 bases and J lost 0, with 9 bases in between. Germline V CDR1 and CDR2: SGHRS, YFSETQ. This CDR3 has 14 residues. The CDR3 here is CASSSGQYQETQYF. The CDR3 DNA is TGCGCCAGCAGCTCAGGACAGTACCAAGAGACCCAGTACTTC. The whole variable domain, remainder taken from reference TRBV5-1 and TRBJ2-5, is KAGVTQTPRYLIKTRGQQVTLSCSPISGHRSVSWYQQTPGQGLQFLFEYFSETQRNKGNFPGRFSGRQFSNSRSEMNVSTLELGDSALYLCASSSGQYQETQYFGPGTRLLVL.

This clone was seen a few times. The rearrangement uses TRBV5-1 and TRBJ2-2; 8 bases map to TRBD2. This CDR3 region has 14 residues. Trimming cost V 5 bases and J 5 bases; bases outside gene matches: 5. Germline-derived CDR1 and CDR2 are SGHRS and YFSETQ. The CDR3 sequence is CASRERERTGELFF. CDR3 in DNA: TGCGCCAGCAGGGAGCGGGAGAGGACCGGGGAGCTGTTTTTT. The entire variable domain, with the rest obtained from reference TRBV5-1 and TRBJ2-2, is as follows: KAGVTQTPRYLIKTRGQQVTLSCSPISGHRSVSWYQQTPGQGLQFLFEYFSETQRNKGNFPGRFSGRQFSNSRSEMNVSTLELGDSALYLCASRERERTGELFFGEGSRLTVL.

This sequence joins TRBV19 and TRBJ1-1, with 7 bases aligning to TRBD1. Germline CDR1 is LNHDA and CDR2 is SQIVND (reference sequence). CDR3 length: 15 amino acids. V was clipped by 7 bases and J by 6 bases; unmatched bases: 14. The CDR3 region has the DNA TGTGCCAGTAATAGACAGGGTATAGGTCCGGCTGAAGCTTTCTTT. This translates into CASNRQGIGPAEAFF.